The sequence of this TCR beta chain was determined in a study of shared clonotypes between healthy human individuals. In the study overall: A couple of women and a few men aged 18 to 49 made up the donors.

Sequencing was at deep level. Sequencing was performed with immunoSEQ multiplex PCR; in TCRdb, only in-frame clones are kept and a portion is missing. The sample carries about 990,000 clones, around 78% recorded once. The V segment lost 6 bases and the J segment 6 bases; nucleotides outside the gene matches: 8. The CDR3 totals 15 residues. Germline loops: CDR1 SGHAT, CDR2 FQNNGV. The V call is TRBV11-2, the J call TRBJ2-2; TRBD2 aligns across 9 bases. Sequences were obtained from memory CD4+ T cells from PBMCs. Regarding subset: CD45RA-negative fraction. The clonotype comes from a man aged 18 to 35 in good health. Some clones in this sample may be carry-over from other donors' samples. The CDR3 DNA follows: TGTGCCAGCAGTCTCAGCGGGAGGCCGTCCGGGGAGCTGTTTTTT. It specifies CASSLSGRPSGELFF. The entire variable domain, with the rest obtained from reference TRBV11-2 and TRBJ2-2, is as follows: EAGVAQSPRYKIIEKRQSVAFWCNPISGHATLYWYQQILGQGPKLLIQFQNNGVVDDSQLPKDRFSAERLKGVDSTLKIQPAKLEDSAVYLCASSLSGRPSGELFFGEGSRLTVL.